This TCR beta chain appears in the sequencing data of a study of hypomethylating agent response in myelodysplastic syndrome. The CDR3 loop spans 13 amino acids. Germline V gene lookup returns CDR1 SNHLY and CDR2 FYNNEI. V shed 7 bases and J shed 2 bases, with 11 bases lying between them. This clone was seen only once. Profiled with immunoSEQ multiplex PCR; TCRdb holds only in-frame clones, not every one. The sample has more than 9,000 clones, 75% to 85% seen once. J is TRBJ1-1 and V is TRBV2; D is unclear. This clonotype was sampled from a human donor with myelodysplastic syndrome. The source was bone marrow, collected before or after starting hypomethylating agent treatment for myelodysplastic syndrome (not recorded which). CDR3 protein: CASMFTPNTEAFF. Written as DNA, the CDR3 is TGTGCCAGCATGTTTACCCCAAACACTGAAGCTTTCTTT.